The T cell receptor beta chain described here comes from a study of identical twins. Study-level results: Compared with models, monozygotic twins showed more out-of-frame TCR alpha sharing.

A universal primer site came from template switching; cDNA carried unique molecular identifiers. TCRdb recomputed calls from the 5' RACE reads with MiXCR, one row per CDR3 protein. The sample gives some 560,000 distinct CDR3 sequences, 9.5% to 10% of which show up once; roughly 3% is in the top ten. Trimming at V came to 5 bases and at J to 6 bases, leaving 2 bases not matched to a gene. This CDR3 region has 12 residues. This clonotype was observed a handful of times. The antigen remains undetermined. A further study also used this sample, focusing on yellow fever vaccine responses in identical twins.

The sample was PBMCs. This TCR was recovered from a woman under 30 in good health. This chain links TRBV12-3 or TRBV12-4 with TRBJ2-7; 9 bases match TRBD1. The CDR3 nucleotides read TGTGCCAGCAGTGGGACAGGGAGCGAGCAGTACTTC. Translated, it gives CASSGTGSEQYF.